The entry below describes one TCR beta chain. The data were taken from a study of blood T cell repertoires in COVID-19. Study as a whole: Sites across the United States, Italy and Spain contributed samples from acute and convalescent COVID-19. The analysed material was cDNA or gDNA that came from T cells, B-cell-depleted T cells, or PBMCs.

The length of the CDR3 is 15 residues. The ends were cut back, 3 bases at V and 5 bases at J, with 16 bases in the middle. From germline, CDR1 is MDHEN and CDR2 SYDVKM. Researchers sorted participants into cohorts using their self-reported clinical history. Authors' processing steps: Quantification of nucleated cells was approximated via reference gene primer amplification. The data were produced by immunoSEQ multiplex PCR, yet TCRdb's version contains in-frame clones alone and is incomplete. That table is the source of V, J and clone size, and D and trimming were worked out from the DNA. The sample lists over 300,000 clones; about nine tenths were seen once.

The chain carries TRBV28 and TRBJ2-5, with D maybe TRBD2 (5 bases). The sequenced material came from PBMCs or T cells enriched from blood (not recorded which). This receptor was identified in a middle-aged woman who had recovered from COVID-19. The CDR3: CASSLLLGSAETQYF. The CDR3 DNA is TGTGCCAGCAGTTTGCTACTAGGGAGTGCCGAGACCCAGTACTTC.